This T cell receptor beta chain was observed in a study of control samples from healthy donors and cancer patients. Method: immunoSEQ multiplex PCR; TCRdb's copy keeps in-frame clones and lacks some. Of 90,000 to 150,000 clones listed, roughly 90% were seen once; the top ten hold 30% to 50%. This CDR3 is built from 15 residues. Germline-derived CDR1 and CDR2 are SGHTA and FQGNSA. Trimming took off 7 bases at V and 4 bases at J, with 19 bases between the two ends. The source material was blood. V and J are TRBV7-2 and TRBJ2-5, with a possible D match to TRBD2 (5 bases). The TCR originated in a man aged 50 or older in good health. The CDR3 region is CASTPYGLAGETQYF. Here the CDR3 DNA reads TGTGCCAGCACCCCTTATGGGCTAGCAGGAGAGACCCAGTACTTC. The whole variable domain, remainder taken from reference TRBV7-2 and TRBJ2-5, is GAGVSQSPSNKVTEKGKDVELRCDPISGHTALYWYRQSLGQGLEFLIYFQGNSAPDKSGLPSDRFSAERTGGSVSTLTIQRTQQEDSAVYLCASTPYGLAGETQYFGPGTRLLVL.